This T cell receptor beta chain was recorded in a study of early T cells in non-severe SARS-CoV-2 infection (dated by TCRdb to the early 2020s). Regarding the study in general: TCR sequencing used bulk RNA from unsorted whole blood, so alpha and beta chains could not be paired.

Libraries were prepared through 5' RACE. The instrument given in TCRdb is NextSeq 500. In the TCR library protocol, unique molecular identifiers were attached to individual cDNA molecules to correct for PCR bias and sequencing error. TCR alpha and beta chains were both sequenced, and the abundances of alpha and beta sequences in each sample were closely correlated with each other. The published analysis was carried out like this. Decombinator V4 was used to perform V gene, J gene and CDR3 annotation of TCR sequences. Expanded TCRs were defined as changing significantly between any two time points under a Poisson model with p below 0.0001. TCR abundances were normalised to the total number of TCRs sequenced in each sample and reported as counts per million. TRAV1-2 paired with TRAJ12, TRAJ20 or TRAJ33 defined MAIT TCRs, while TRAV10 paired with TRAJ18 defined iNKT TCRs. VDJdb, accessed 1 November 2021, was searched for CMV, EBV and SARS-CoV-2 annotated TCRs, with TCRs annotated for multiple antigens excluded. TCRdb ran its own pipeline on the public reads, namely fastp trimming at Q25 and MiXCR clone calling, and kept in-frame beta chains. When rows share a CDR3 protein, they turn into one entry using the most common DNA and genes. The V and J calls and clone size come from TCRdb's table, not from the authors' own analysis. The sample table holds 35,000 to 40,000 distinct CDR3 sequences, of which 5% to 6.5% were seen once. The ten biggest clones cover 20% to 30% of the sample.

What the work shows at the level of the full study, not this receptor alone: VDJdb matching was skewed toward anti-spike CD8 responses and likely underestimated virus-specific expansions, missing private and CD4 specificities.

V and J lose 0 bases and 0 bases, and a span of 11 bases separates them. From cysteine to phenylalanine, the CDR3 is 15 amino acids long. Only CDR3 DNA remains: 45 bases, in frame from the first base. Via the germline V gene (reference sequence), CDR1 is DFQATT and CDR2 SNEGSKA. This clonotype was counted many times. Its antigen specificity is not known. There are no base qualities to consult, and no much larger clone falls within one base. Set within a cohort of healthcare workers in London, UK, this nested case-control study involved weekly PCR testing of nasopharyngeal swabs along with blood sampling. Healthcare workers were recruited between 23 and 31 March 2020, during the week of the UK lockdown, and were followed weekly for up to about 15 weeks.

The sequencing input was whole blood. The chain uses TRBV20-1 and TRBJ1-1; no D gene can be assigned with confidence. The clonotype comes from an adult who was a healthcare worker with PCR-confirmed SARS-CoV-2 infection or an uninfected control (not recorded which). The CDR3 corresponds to CSARDTGGVNTEAFF. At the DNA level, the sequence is TGCAGTGCTAGAGACACGGGAGGCGTGAACACTGAAGCTTTCTTT.